This T cell receptor (beta chain) was recorded in a study of T-cell memory formation after mild COVID-19. Study at large: Clusters were largely donor specific.

Study-wide results and caveats: Contracting clones, day 15 to 85, had balanced CD4/CD8, and later expanders favored CD4+. Detection of some responders pre-infection suggested pre-existing cross-reactive memory T cells participated.

Only a few counts were recorded for this clonotype. Its target is not known. 5'RACE with constant-segment primers built TCRalpha and TCRbeta cDNA libraries with UMIs. MiXCR, applied by TCRdb to the 5' RACE reads, yields one record per CDR3 protein. The sample contains a few hundred thousand distinct CDR3 sequences, approximately 15% of which appear only once. The specimen sequenced was PBMCs or a T cell subset sorted from them (not recorded which). This sequence was found in a man aged 18 to 35 who had mild COVID-19 (a few samples of this study predate the infection). Cell type and time point are not known.

CDR3 DNA: TGTGCCAGTAGTACACAGGGTAACTATGGCTACACCTTC. As protein: CASSTQGNYGYTF. The V call is TRBV19, the J call TRBJ1-2; D is possibly TRBD1 (6 bases). Per germline, CDR1 LNHDA and CDR2 SQIVND (reference sequence). This CDR3 spans 13 amino acids. Trimming pared 4 bases from V and 1 base from J, leaving 7 bases between.